Listed here are 27 T cell receptor beta chains from one sample, sequenced in a study of Tregs in tolerant kidney transplant recipients. Sequencing was performed with immunoSEQ multiplex PCR; in TCRdb, only in-frame clones are kept and a portion is missing. Of 75,000 to 80,000 clones in the sample, 91% are singletons; the top ten hold 0.3% to 0.4%. This sample comprised Tregs from blood, obtained before the transplant. Every receptor here comes from a human donor who received a combined kidney and bone marrow transplant.

This clone occurred a few times. This chain uses TRBV27 with TRBJ1-1, with a tentative D call TRBD1 (5 bases). Germline CDR1 MNHEY, CDR2 SMNVEV (reference sequence). The CDR3 runs 16 residues. V lost 5 bases and J 4 bases, leaving 20 bases between the germline ends. This CDR3 reads CASSPRTGGGGTEAFF. The DNA of the CDR3 is TGTGCCAGCAGTCCCCGTACGGGCGGGGGTGGCACTGAAGCTTTCTTT.

The J gene is TRBJ1-1, the V gene TRBV30; 7 nucleotides line up with TRBD1. The CDR3 is 14 amino acids. V lost 2 bases, J lost 5 bases, and 8 bases stayed unmatched. The germline gives CDR1 GTSNPN, CDR2 SVGIG (reference sequence). CDR3 sequence: CAWSQGDVRTEAFF. In DNA form, the CDR3 reads TGTGCCTGGAGTCAGGGGGATGTGCGTACTGAAGCTTTCTTT.

The rearrangement uses TRBV2 and TRBJ2-5, with 8 nucleotides matching TRBD1. The end of the DNA is better explained by TRBJ2-7, so the J call may be wrong. Germline V gives CDR1 SNHLY, CDR2 FYNNEI. The CDR3 is 16 amino acids. For the CDR3, the DNA is TGTGCCAGCAGTTCACAGGGGGACGGTAGATCCTACGAGCAGTACTTC. Its translation is CASSSQGDGRSYEQYF.

The rearrangement uses TRBV19 and TRBJ2-3; 7 nucleotides match TRBD1. This CDR3 region has 14 residues. CDR1 and CDR2 from the germline V gene are LNHDA and SQIVND (reference sequence). V trimming: 10 bases; J trimming: 5 bases; junction bases outside the gene matches: 12. The CDR3 DNA is TGTGCCACCCGTGGGACAGTAGGTGTAGATACGCAGTATTTT. It codes for CATRGTVGVDTQYF.

V gene TRBV5-1 combines with J gene TRBJ2-5; either TRBD1 or TRBD2 may fit D (5 bases each). This CDR3 comprises 14 residues. The V and J ends lost 3 bases and 4 bases respectively, with 13 bases between them. Germline CDR1 is SGHRS and CDR2 is YFSETQ. CDR3 in DNA: TGCGCCAGCAGCTCCCTGGGGGACCGAGAGACCCAGTACTTC. Translation gives CASSSLGDRETQYF.

This chain links TRBV7-9 with TRBJ2-1; perhaps TRBD2 as D (5 bases). The V and J ends lost 3 bases and 2 bases respectively, with 11 bases between them. The CDR3 has 15 residues. CDR1 is SEHNR, CDR2 FQNEAQ, per germline (reference sequence). The DNA for the CDR3 is TGTGCCAGCAGCTTCTCGTCTAGCCCCTACAATGAGCAGTTCTTC. It is translated as CASSFSSSPYNEQFF.

CDR3 DNA sequence: TGTGCCAGCAGCGTAGCGATGTTCACTGAAGCTTTCTTT. Protein: CASSVAMFTEAFF. The rearrangement joins TRBV9 to TRBJ1-1; no definite D call. The CDR3 is made up of 13 amino acids. Trimming pared 0 bases from V and 4 bases from J, leaving 7 bases between. CDR1 and CDR2 from the germline V gene are SGDLS and YYNGEE.

The chain is built from TRBV13 and TRBJ2-3; 8 positions match TRBD2. Trimming removed 5 bases from V and 1 base from J; junction bases left unmatched: 5. Germline CDR1 is PRHDT and CDR2 is FYEKMQ (reference sequence). The CDR3 runs 15 residues. CDR3 bases: TGTGCCAGCAGCCCCACCGGGAGGGGCACAGATACGCAGTATTTT. Protein product: CASSPTGRGTDTQYF.

The chain employs TRBV19 and TRBJ2-2, with 10 bases identical to TRBD2. Per germline, CDR1 LNHDA and CDR2 SQIVND (reference sequence). The CDR3 covers 19 residues. The ends lost 3 bases at V and 6 bases at J; junction bases unmatched: 16. CDR3 sequence reads: CASSISASGRSWVSGELFF. The DNA for the CDR3 is TGTGCCAGTAGTATTTCGGCTAGCGGGAGAAGTTGGGTATCCGGGGAGCTGTTTTTT.

The chain employs TRBV28 and TRBJ2-7, with D unclear. Trimming left V 6 bases short and J 5 bases short, with 11 bases between. Germline V gene sequence: CDR1 MDHEN, CDR2 SYDVKM. CDR3 length: 12 amino acids. The DNA for the CDR3 is TGTGCCAGCAGCCCCGGGTGGGACGAGCAGTACTTC. Protein product: CASSPGWDEQYF.

The chain has TRBV5-1 and TRBJ1-1; unclear D gene. CDR1 SGHRS and CDR2 YFSETQ come from the germline V gene. There are 15 residues in the CDR3. Trimming took 0 bases from V and 1 from J, leaving 10 bases between them. In nucleotides, the CDR3 is TGCGCCAGCAGCTTGGGTAGAGATACGAACACTGAAGCTTTCTTT. This encodes CASSLGRDTNTEAFF.

The genes are TRBV28 and TRBJ1-2, with D unresolved. The CDR3 has 17 residues. Trimming pared 3 bases from V and 4 bases from J, leaving 21 bases between. The germline V gene has CDR1 MDHEN and CDR2 SYDVKM. CDR3 sequence reads: CASSFSSYPVVGYGYTF. CDR3 nucleotide sequence: TGTGCCAGCAGTTTTTCATCCTACCCGGTAGTAGGCTATGGCTACACCTTC.

The rearrangement links TRBV18 to TRBJ2-1; TRBD2 agrees at 8 bases. The CDR3 covers 16 residues. Germline V lookup: CDR1 KGHSH, CDR2 LQKENI. V gave up 4 bases and J gave up 1 base; unmatched junction bases: 6. For the CDR3, the DNA is TGTGCCAGCTCACGTAATCTAGCGGGTTCCTACAATGAGCAGTTCTTC. It codes for CASSRNLAGSYNEQFF.

The CDR3 region is CASSPTGTGITGELFF. CDR3 nucleotide sequence: TGTGCCAGCAGTCCAACCGGGACAGGGATCACCGGGGAGCTGTTTTTT. The V call is TRBV28, the J call TRBJ2-2, with 9 bases fitting TRBD1. The V gene end was trimmed by 5 bases and the J gene end by 4 bases; junction bases not matched to a gene: 8. The CDR3 has 16 residues. Per germline, CDR1 MDHEN and CDR2 SYDVKM.

The chain combines TRBV9 with TRBJ2-7; the D call may be TRBD1 or TRBD2 (6 bases each). CDR3 size: 14 residues. V was trimmed by 0 bases and J by 5 bases, leaving 12 bases between them. Germline CDR1 SGDLS, CDR2 YYNGEE. The CDR3 DNA reads TGTGCCAGCAGCGTAGAAGGGGGGTCACACGAGCAGTACTTC. It specifies CASSVEGGSHEQYF.

In this sample, this clone turned up a few times. The V gene is TRBV14, the J gene TRBJ2-6; D is uncertain. The CDR3 totals 15 residues. V was pared by 1 base and J by 0 bases, with 4 bases between. Germline CDR1 is SGHDN and CDR2 is FVKESK. As DNA, the CDR3 is TGTGCCAGCAGCCAAGGGAGCTCTGGGGCCAACGTCCTGACTTTC. Residues: CASSQGSSGANVLTF.

The V gene is TRBV28, the J gene TRBJ1-2; D is uncertain. Germline CDR1 and CDR2: MDHEN and SYDVKM. The CDR3 extends over 11 amino acids. Trimming stripped 11 bases from V and 1 base from J, with 8 bases between. The CDR3 region is CAAAINYGYTF. The DNA for the CDR3 is TGTGCCGCAGCGATTAACTATGGCTACACCTTC.

The chain has TRBV28 and TRBJ2-5; TRBD2 agrees at 7 bases. The J call may be wrong; the DNA end is better matched by TRBJ2-7. CDR3 length: 16 residues. Germline CDR1 MDHEN, CDR2 SYDVKM. CDR3 nucleotide sequence: TGTGCCAGCAGTCCCCCCGGGAGCGGGGCAAGGTACGAGCAGTACTTC. It encodes CASSPPGSGARYEQYF.

With respect to this clone: At one of its ends the junction is not consistent with the germline gene, which may arise from a read error. The rearrangement uses TRBV2 and TRBJ2-7; D is undetermined. This CDR3 comprises 12 residues. CDR1 is SNHLY, CDR2 FYNNEI, per germline. CDR3 DNA: TGTGCCAGCAGTTCCCCACCGGGCCCCAGTTGCTTC. Translated, it gives CASSSPPGPSCF. Filled out from reference TRBV2 and TRBJ2-7, the complete variable domain reads EPEVTQTPSHQVTQMGQEVILRCVPISNHLYFYWYRQILGQKVEFLVSFYNNEISEKSEIFDDQFSVERPDGSNFTLKIRSTKLEDSAMYFCASSSPPGPSCFGPGTRLTVT.

The chain couples TRBV21-1 to TRBJ2-6; no check of the table's D call, TRBD2, against the DNA was made. TRBV21-1 is termed a pseudogene. The CDR3 is 16 amino acids. CDR3 DNA: TGTGCCAGCAGCAAAGGTCTACGGTCTGGGGCCAACGTCCTGACTTTC. Translation gives CASSKGLRSGANVLTF.

About this clone: Germline is not matched at one junction end, which may reflect a read error. The rearrangement joins TRBV28 to TRBJ1-5; no definite D call. The germline CDR1 and CDR2 sequences are MDHEN and SYDVKM. The CDR3 has 16 residues. CDR3: CASSSLGPAGYQPQHF. For the CDR3, the DNA is TGTGCCAGCAGTTCCCTTGGACCGGCTGGGTATCAACCCCAGCATTTT. Supplemented by reference TRBV28 and TRBJ1-5, the full variable domain reads DVKVTQSSRYLVKRTGEKVFLECVQDMDHENMFWYRQDPGLGLRLIYFSYDVKMKEKGDIPEGYSVSREKKERFSLILESASTNQTSMYLCASSSLGPAGYQPQHFGDGTRLSIL.

This clone turned up a few times. V is TRBV14 and J is TRBJ2-5; 7 nucleotides line up with TRBD2. Trimming took 1 base from V and 5 from J; bases not matched to a gene: 7. The CDR3 runs 15 residues. Germline CDR1 SGHDN, CDR2 FVKESK. This CDR3 is CASSQVLAGVETQYF. The CDR3 region has the DNA TGTGCCAGCAGCCAAGTTTTGGCGGGAGTGGAGACCCAGTACTTC.

This clone has just a few counts. The V call is TRBV14, the J call TRBJ2-1; TRBD1 agrees at 8 bases. The CDR3 totals 19 residues. J was trimmed by 4 bases and V by 4 bases; bases with no gene match: 18. Germline V CDR1 and CDR2: SGHDN, FVKESK. The CDR3 region has the DNA TGTGCCAGCAGCCCAAGGGGTGCGGGGCGACAGGGGATTTACAATGAGCAGTTCTTC. This sequence encodes CASSPRGAGRQGIYNEQFF.

This chain joins TRBV28 and TRBJ2-1, with D possibly TRBD2 on 6 matching bases. Per the germline V gene, CDR1 is MDHEN and CDR2 is SYDVKM. V dropped 6 bases and J dropped 3 bases, with 12 bases sitting between them. The CDR3 has 14 amino acids. The CDR3 sequence: CASSSGLDYNEQFF. DNA for the CDR3: TGTGCCAGCAGCTCGGGACTCGACTACAATGAGCAGTTCTTC.

The chain combines TRBV5-6 with TRBJ2-7, with D unclear. Germline CDR1 is SGHDT and CDR2 is YYEEEE. CDR3 length: 13 amino acids. V gave up 2 bases and J gave up 0 bases, with 6 bases separating them. DNA for the CDR3: TGTGCCAGCAGCTTCTATAGCTCCTACGAGCAGTACTTC. Its protein is CASSFYSSYEQYF.

This chain uses TRBV6-6 with TRBJ1-3, with D unresolved. Germline V lookup: CDR1 MNHNY, CDR2 SVGAGI (reference sequence). This CDR3 comprises 14 residues. The V gene lost 2 bases and the J gene lost 0 bases, with 5 bases spanning the gap. The CDR3 loop is CASSYEFSGNTIYF. The CDR3 DNA sequence: TGTGCCAGCAGTTACGAGTTCTCTGGAAACACCATATATTTT.

This clone appeared a few times. V and J are TRBV5-4 and TRBJ2-1; 9 bases line up with TRBD2. The CDR3 covers 13 residues. CDR1 is SGHNT, CDR2 YYREEE, per germline (reference sequence). V gave up 9 bases and J gave up 7 bases; unmatched junction bases: 8. The CDR3 DNA is TGTGCCATGTCTCATAGCGGGAGTAATGAGCAGTTCTTC. Amino acids: CAMSHSGSNEQFF. The full variable domain, its missing parts supplied by reference TRBV5-4 and TRBJ2-1, is ETGVTQSPTHLIKTRGQQVTLRCSSQSGHNTVSWYQQALGQGPQFIFQYYREEENGRGNFPPRFSGLQFPNYSSELNVNALELDDSALYLCAMSHSGSNEQFFGPGTRLTVL.